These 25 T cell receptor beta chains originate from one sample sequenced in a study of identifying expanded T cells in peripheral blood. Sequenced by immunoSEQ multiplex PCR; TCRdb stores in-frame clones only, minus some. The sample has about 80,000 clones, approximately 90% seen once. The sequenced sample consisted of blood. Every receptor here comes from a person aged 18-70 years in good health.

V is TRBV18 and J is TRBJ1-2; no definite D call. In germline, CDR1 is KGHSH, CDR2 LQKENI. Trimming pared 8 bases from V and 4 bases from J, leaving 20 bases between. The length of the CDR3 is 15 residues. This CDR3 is CASLLESDFGYGYTF. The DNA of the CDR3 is TGTGCCAGCCTACTGGAGTCAGACTTTGGCTATGGCTACACCTTC.

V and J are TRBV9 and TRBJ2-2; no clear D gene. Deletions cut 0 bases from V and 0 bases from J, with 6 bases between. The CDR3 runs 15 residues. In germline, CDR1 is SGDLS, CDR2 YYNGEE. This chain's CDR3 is CASSVGLTNTGELFF. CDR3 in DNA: TGTGCCAGCAGCGTAGGCCTTACGAACACCGGGGAGCTGTTTTTT.

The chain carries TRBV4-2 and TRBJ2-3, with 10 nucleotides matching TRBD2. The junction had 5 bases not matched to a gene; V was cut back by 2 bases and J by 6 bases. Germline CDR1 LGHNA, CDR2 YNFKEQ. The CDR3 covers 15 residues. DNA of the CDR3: TGTGCCAGCAGCCAAACAGCGGGGGGGCCCGATACGCAGTATTTT. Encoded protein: CASSQTAGGPDTQYF.

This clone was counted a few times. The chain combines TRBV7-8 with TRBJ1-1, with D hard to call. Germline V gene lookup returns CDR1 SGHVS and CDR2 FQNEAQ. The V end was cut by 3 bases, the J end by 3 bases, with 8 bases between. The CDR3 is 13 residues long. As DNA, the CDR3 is TGTGCCAGCAGCTTGACGAGGGACACTGAAGCTTTCTTT. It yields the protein CASSLTRDTEAFF.

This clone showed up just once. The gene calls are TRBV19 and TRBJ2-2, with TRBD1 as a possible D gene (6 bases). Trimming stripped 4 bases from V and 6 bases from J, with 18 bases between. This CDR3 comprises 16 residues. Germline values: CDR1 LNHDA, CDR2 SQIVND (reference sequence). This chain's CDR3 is CASSTGTSSSPGELFF. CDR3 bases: TGTGCCAGTAGTACCGGGACAAGCAGTAGCCCCGGGGAGCTGTTTTTT.

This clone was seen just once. In nucleotides, the CDR3 is TGTGCCAGTAGTGCCCGTGGTTCACCCCTCCACTTT. Protein sequence: CASSARGSPLHF. The rearrangement links TRBV19 to TRBJ1-6, with D uncertain. The germline V gene has CDR1 LNHDA and CDR2 SQIVND (reference sequence). CDR3 length: 12 residues. V lost 5 bases and J lost 9, with 8 bases in between.

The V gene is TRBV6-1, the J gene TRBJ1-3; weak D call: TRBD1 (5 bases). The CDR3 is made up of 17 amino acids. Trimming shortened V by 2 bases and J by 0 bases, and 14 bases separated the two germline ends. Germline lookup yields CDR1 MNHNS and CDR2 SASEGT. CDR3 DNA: TGTGCCAGCAGTGAATTAAGGGGCGCCAGCTCTGGAAACACCATATATTTT. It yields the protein CASSELRGASSGNTIYF.

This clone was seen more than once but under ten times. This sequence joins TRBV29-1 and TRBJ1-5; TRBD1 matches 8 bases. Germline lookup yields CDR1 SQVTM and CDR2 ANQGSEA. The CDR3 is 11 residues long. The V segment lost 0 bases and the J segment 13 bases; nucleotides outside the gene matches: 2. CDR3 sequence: CSVEDGQGQHF. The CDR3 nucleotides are TGCAGCGTTGAAGACGGACAGGGACAGCATTTT. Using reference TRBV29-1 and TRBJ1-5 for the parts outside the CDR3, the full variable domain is SAVISQKPSRDICQRGTSLTIQCQVDSQVTMMFWYRQQPGQSLTLIATANQGSEATYESGFVIDKFPISRPNLTFSTLTVSNMSPEDSSIYLCSVEDGQGQHFGDGTRLSIL.

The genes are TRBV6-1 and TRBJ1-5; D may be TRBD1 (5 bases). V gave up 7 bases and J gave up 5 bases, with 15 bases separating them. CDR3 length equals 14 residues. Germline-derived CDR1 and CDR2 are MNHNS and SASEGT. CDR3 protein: CASKGRAGDQPQHF. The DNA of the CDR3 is TGTGCCAGCAAAGGCAGGGCGGGGGATCAGCCCCAGCATTTT.

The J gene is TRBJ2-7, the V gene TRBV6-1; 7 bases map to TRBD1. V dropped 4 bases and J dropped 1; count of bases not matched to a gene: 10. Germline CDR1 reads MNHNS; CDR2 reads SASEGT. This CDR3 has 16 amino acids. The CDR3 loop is CASSVTGADFSYEQYF. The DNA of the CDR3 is TGTGCCAGCAGTGTTACAGGGGCCGACTTTTCCTACGAGCAGTACTTC.

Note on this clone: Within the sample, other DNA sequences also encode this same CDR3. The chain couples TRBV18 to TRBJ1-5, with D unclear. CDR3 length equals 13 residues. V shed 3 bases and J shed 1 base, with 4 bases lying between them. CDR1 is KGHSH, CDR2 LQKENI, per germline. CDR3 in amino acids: CASSPGSNQPQHF. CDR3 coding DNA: TGTGCCAGCTCACCGGGGAGCAATCAGCCCCAGCATTTT.

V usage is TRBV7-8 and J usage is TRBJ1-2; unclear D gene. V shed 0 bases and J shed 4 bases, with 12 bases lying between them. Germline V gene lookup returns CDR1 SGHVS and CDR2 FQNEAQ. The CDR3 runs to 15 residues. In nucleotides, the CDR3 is TGTGCCAGCAGCTTAGCGTACGGAGACTCCTATGGCTACACCTTC. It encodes CASSLAYGDSYGYTF.

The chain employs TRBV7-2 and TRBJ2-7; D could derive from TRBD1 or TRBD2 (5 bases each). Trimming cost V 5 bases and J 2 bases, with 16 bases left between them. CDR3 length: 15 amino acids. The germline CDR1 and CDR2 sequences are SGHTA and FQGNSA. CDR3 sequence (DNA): TGTGCCAGCAGCCTACGGGACGTCCCCGCCTACGAGCAGTACTTC. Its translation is CASSLRDVPAYEQYF. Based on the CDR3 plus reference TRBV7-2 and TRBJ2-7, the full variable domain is GAGVSQSPSNKVTEKGKDVELRCDPISGHTALYWYRQSLGQGLEFLIYFQGNSAPDKSGLPSDRFSAERTGGSVSTLTIQRTQQEDSAVYLCASSLRDVPAYEQYFGPGTRLTVT.

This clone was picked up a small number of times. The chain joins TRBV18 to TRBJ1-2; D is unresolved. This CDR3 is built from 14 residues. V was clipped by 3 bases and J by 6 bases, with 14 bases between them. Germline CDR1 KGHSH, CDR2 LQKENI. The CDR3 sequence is CASSPQDGVDGYTF. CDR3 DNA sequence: TGTGCCAGCTCACCCCAGGACGGAGTCGATGGCTACACCTTC.

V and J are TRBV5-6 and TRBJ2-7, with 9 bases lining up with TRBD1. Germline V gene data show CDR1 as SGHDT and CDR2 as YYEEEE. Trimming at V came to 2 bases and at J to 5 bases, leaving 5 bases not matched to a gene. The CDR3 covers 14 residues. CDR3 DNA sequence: TGTGCCAGCAGCTTTGGGACAGGGTCCCACGAGCAGTACTTC. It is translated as CASSFGTGSHEQYF.

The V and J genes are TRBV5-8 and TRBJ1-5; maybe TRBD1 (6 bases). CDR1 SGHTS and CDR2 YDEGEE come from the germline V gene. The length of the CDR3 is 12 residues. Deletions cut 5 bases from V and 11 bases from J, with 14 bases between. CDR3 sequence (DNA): TGTGCCAGCAGGGGAGGGGGGATGTCCCAGCATTTT. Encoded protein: CASRGGGMSQHF.

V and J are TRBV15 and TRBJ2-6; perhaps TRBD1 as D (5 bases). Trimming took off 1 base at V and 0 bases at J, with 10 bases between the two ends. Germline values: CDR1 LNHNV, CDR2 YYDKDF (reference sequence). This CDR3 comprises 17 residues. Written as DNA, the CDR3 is TGTGCCACCAGCAGAGGATTTAGGGGCTCTGGGGCCAACGTCCTGACTTTC. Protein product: CATSRGFRGSGANVLTF.

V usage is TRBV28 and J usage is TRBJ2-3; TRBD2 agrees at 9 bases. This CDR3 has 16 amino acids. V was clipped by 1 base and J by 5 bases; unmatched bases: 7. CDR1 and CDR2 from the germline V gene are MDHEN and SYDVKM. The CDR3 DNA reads TGTGCCAGCAGTTTATCTGCGGGGGGGTATTTAGATACGCAGTATTTT. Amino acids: CASSLSAGGYLDTQYF.

The CDR3, as DNA: TGTGCCAGCAGCTCCAGTCCAGGTTCTCAAGAGACCCAGTACTTC. This translates into CASSSSPGSQETQYF. The chain is built from TRBV5-6 and TRBJ2-5; no clear D. V was trimmed by 3 bases and J by 2 bases, leaving 14 bases between them. The CDR3 consists of 15 residues. Germline V gene sequence: CDR1 SGHDT, CDR2 YYEEEE.

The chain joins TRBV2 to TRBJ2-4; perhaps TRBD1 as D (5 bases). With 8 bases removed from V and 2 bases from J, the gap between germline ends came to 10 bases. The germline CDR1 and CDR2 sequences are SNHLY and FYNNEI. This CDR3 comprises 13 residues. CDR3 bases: TGTGCCAGCCTGACAGTACCCAAAAACATTCAGTACTTC. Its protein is CASLTVPKNIQYF.

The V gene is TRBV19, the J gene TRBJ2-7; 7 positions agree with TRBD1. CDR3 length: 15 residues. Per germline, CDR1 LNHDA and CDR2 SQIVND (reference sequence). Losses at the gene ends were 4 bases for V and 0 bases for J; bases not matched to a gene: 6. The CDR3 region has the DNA TGTGCCAGTAGTACGCCGGGACAGAACTCCTACGAGCAGTACTTC. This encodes CASSTPGQNSYEQYF.

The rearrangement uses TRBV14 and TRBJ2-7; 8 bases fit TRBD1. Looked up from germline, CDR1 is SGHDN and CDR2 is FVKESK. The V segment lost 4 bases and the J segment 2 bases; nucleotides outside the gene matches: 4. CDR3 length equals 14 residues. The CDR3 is CASSRNRGAYEQYF. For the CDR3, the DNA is TGTGCCAGCAGCCGGAACAGGGGGGCCTACGAGCAGTACTTC. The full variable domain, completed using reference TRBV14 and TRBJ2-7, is EAGVTQFPSHSVIEKGQTVTLRCDPISGHDNLYWYRRVMGKEIKFLLHFVKESKQDESGMPNNRFLAERTGGTYSTLKVQPAELEDSGVYFCASSRNRGAYEQYFGPGTRLTVT.

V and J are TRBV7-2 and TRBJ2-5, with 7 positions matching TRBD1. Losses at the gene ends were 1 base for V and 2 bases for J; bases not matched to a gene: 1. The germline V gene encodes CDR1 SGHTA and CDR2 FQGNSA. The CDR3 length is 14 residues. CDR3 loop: CASSLDRGQETQYF. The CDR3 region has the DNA TGTGCCAGCAGCTTAGACAGGGGACAAGAGACCCAGTACTTC.

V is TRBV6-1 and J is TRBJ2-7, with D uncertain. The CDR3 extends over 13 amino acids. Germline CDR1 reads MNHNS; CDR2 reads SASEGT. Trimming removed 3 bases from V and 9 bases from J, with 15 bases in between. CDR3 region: CASSEGSTPRQYF. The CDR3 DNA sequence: TGTGCCAGCAGTGAGGGCAGCACCCCTAGGCAGTACTTC.

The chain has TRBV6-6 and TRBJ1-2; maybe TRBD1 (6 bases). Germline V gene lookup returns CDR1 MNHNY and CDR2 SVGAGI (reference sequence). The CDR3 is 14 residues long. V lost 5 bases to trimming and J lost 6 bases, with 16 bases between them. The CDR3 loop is CASSPLTTGDGYTF. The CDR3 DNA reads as TGTGCCAGCAGTCCTCTCACGACAGGCGATGGCTACACCTTC.